This TCR beta chain was found in a study of T cell repertoires in cytomegalovirus infection. Overall study context: Well-studied HLA-B-restricted CMV epitopes were used in the study alongside recently identified HLA-C-restricted ones. Findings of the study overall: There were HLA-C-restricted CMV-specific TCR beta clonotypes dominating the ex vivo response. Adding up the frequency of public TCR beta families identified people who carried CMV plus the relevant HLA.

Many counts were recorded for this clonotype. What it binds is not known. From germline, CDR1 is SGHNT and CDR2 YYREEE (reference sequence). V dropped 5 bases and J dropped 3 bases, with 11 bases sitting between them. The CDR3 length is 13 residues. A single record per CDR3 protein comes from TCRdb applying MiXCR to the reads. The sample lists around 800,000 distinct CDR3 sequences; about 30% were seen once. The sequence was obtained from a human donor in good health (CMV status not recorded). Some clones in this sample may be carry-over from other donors' samples. Sample: cultured CD8+ T cells from PBMCs, taken from culture after CMV antigen stimulation. V usage is TRBV5-4 and J usage is TRBJ2-5; TRBD2 is a possible D gene (6 bases). CDR3 sequence: CASRGSGEETQYF. The CDR3 nucleotides read TGTGCCAGCAGGGGCTCGGGGGAAGAGACCCAGTACTTC.